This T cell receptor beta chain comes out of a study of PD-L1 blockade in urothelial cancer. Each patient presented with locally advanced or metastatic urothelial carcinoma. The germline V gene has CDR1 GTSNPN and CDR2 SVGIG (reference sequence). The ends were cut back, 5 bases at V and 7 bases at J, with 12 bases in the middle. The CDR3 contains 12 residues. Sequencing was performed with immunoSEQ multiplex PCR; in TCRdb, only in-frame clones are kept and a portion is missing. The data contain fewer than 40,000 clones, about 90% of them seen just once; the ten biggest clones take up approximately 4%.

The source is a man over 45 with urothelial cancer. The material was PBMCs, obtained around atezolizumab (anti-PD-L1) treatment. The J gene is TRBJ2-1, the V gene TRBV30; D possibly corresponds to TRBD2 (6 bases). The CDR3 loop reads CAWDAGPNEQFF. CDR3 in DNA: TGTGCCTGGGACGCGGGGCCGAATGAGCAGTTCTTC.